Below, 18 T cell receptor beta chains from the same sample are listed, as sequenced in a study of T cells in women clearing cervical HPV infection. Some clones are missing from TCRdb's copy, which holds only in-frame ones; the method was immunoSEQ multiplex PCR. This sample's table reports tens of thousands of clones. The sequenced sample consisted of blood buffy coat. Source of these receptors: a woman between 18 and 70 years old with a cervical HPV16 infection that either progressed to CIN3+ or cleared (not recorded which).

Points on this clone: The missing CDR3 end, 3 residues past where the read stops, is filled in from the germline J gene. This chain joins TRBV20-1 and TRBJ2-7, with 9 bases fitting TRBD2. The germline V gene encodes CDR1 DFQATT and CDR2 SNEGSKA (reference sequence). After removal of 5 bases from V and 4 bases from J, the junction contained 9 bases not matched to a gene. The length of the CDR3 is 14 residues. The CDR3 bases that were read are TGCAGTGCTTTTCCCTTAACTAGCGGGTACGAG. As protein: CSAFPLTSGYE. The full CDR3 is CSAFPLTSGYEQYF.

On this clone itself: The CDR3 goes on 3 residues after the read ends, and that part is filled in from the germline J gene. The V call is TRBV7-9, the J call TRBJ1-1, with no clear D. The V end lost 2 bases, the J end lost 2 bases, and 9 bases lay between the germline ends. This CDR3 spans 14 amino acids. Germline CDR1 and CDR2: SEHNR and FQNEAQ (reference sequence). This chain's CDR3 is CASSLLAGNTEAFF. CDR3 bases read: TGTGCCAGCAGCTTACTGGCGGGAAACACTGAA. The full variable domain, completed using reference TRBV7-9 and TRBJ1-1, is DTGVSQNPRHKITKRGQNVTFRCDPISEHNRLYWYRQTLGQGPEFLTYFQNEAQLEKSRLLSDRFSAERPKGSFSTLEIQRTEQGDSAMYLCASSLLAGNTEAFFGQGTRLTVV.

For this clone: The CDR3 extends 3 residues past the end of the read, so its final part is completed from the germline J gene. This sequence joins TRBV11-3 and TRBJ2-3; 12 bases line up with TRBD2. V dropped 3 bases and J dropped 7; count of bases not matched to a gene: 5. There are 15 residues in the CDR3. CDR1 is SGHNT and CDR2 is YENEEA in the germline V gene. The part of the CDR3 DNA that was read is TGTGCCAGCAGCTTGCTAGCGGGAGGGCCCTATACG. Its translation is CASSLLAGGPYT. The whole CDR3 is CASSLLAGGPYTQYF.

CDR3 residues: CASSAEGKLRPQYF. The part of the CDR3 DNA that was read is TGTGCCAGTAGCGCCGAGGGGAAGCTCCGGCCG. V usage is TRBV19 and J usage is TRBJ2-3; D may correspond to TRBD1 or TRBD2 (5 bases each). The sequence runs out 3 residues before the end of the CDR3; the remainder is reconstructed from the germline J gene. Germline V gene lookup returns CDR1 LNHDA and CDR2 SQIVND (reference sequence). This CDR3 has 14 amino acids.

Worth noting for this clone: Sequencing ends 3 residues short of the CDR3 end; the germline J gene provides the rest. The rearrangement uses TRBV19 and TRBJ2-4; tentatively, D is TRBD1 (7 bases). The V gene's germline CDR1 is LNHDA and CDR2 SQIVND (reference sequence). The length of the CDR3 is 13 residues. The DNA read from the CDR3 is TGTGCCAGTAGTACGGGGGACAGATACGGT. Residues: CASSTGDRYG. The full CDR3 sequence reads CASSTGDRYGQYF.

Notes on this clone: Sequencing ends 3 residues short of the CDR3 end; the germline J gene provides the rest. The chain carries TRBV2 and TRBJ2-1; weak D call: TRBD2 (5 bases). CDR1 and CDR2 from the germline V gene are SNHLY and FYNNEI. The CDR3 length is 16 residues. V lost 2 bases, J lost 4 bases, and 15 bases lay in between. CDR3 DNA, as far as it was read: TGTGCCAGCAGTGAATGGGCAGGTCGGACTTACAATGAG. This translates into CASSEWAGRTYNE. The full CDR3 sequence reads CASSEWAGRTYNEQFF. Full variable domain (outside the CDR3, taken from reference TRBV2 and TRBJ2-1): EPEVTQTPSHQVTQMGQEVILRCVPISNHLYFYWYRQILGQKVEFLVSFYNNEISEKSEIFDDQFSVERPDGSNFTLKIRSTKLEDSAMYFCASSEWAGRTYNEQFFGPGTRLTVL.

Worth noting for this clone: The CDR3 goes on 3 residues after the read ends, and that part is filled in from the germline J gene. The chain recombines TRBV6-2 or TRBV6-3 with TRBJ2-3; D ambiguous. This CDR3 contains 15 residues. Germline V gene lookup returns CDR1 MNHEY and CDR2 SVGEGT. CDR3 DNA, as far as it was read: TGTGCCAGCAGAGGCGGCCCGAAATTCCAAGAGACG. It codes for CASRGGPKFQET. The entire CDR3 protein reads CASRGGPKFQETQYF.

A word on this clone: Read data end 3 residues before the CDR3 end; the end is taken from the germline J gene. V gene TRBV7-9 combines with J gene TRBJ2-5; unclear D gene. V lost 4 bases and J 5 bases, leaving 14 bases between the germline ends. The CDR3 totals 14 residues. Germline assignment: CDR1 SEHNR and CDR2 FQNEAQ (reference sequence). This CDR3 reads CASSSNVTRETQYF. The part of the CDR3 DNA that was read is TGTGCCAGCAGCTCAAATGTTACGCGGGAGACC.

Concerning this clone: The read terminates 3 residues ahead of where the CDR3 ends, so the germline J gene completes it. The rearrangement links TRBV10-3 to TRBJ2-7; D not resolved. The ends were cut back, 2 bases at V and 3 bases at J, with 5 bases in the middle. Germline V gene data show CDR1 as ENHRY and CDR2 as SYGVKD. This CDR3 spans 12 amino acids. The CDR3 DNA, read in part, is TGTGCCATCAGTGAGCAGAACTACGAG. It is translated as CAISEQNYE. The complete CDR3 protein is CAISEQNYEQYF.

Worth noting for this clone: The read terminates 3 residues before the CDR3 end, so the remaining end is supplied by the germline J gene. The rearrangement joins TRBV14 to TRBJ2-2; TRBD1 matches at 9 bases. The CDR3 is 18 amino acids. The germline V gene has CDR1 SGHDN and CDR2 FVKESK. Incomplete CDR3 DNA: TGTGCCAGCAGCCAAGACGGGAACACAGGGGGCCGGGGAGAAAAG. Protein: CASSQDGNTGGRGEK. The CDR3 in full is CASSQDGNTGGRGEKLFF.

As for this clone: The read stops 3 residues short of the end of the CDR3; the missing end is completed from the germline J gene. V gene TRBV19 combines with J gene TRBJ1-2; 8 bases align to TRBD1. CDR1 LNHDA and CDR2 SQIVND come from the germline V gene (reference sequence). The CDR3 has 14 residues. Trimming at V came to 6 bases and at J to 4 bases, leaving 7 bases not matched to a gene. CDR3 bases read: TGTGCCAGTAGCACGGAGGACAGGGTCTATGGC. This encodes CASSTEDRVYG. In full, the CDR3 reads CASSTEDRVYGYTF.

Notes on this clone: The CDR3 end lies 3 residues beyond the end of the read and is filled in from the germline J gene. V and J are TRBV5-5 and TRBJ1-2, with 10 bases aligning to TRBD1. The CDR3 sequence is 15 residues long. CDR1 SGHKS and CDR2 YYEKEE come from the germline V gene (reference sequence). V lost 0 bases and J lost 7; bases outside the gene matches: 6. The sequenced CDR3 bases are TGTGCCAGCAGCTTGGGCGGGGACAGGGGAAGTGGC. Encoded protein: CASSLGGDRGSG. The CDR3 in full is CASSLGGDRGSGYTF.

In regard to this clone: The read is 3 residues too short to cover the CDR3 end, so that end is filled in from the germline J gene. The chain carries TRBV5-5 and TRBJ1-1, with D possibly matching TRBD1 (6 bases). V was trimmed by 0 bases and J by 2 bases, leaving 8 bases between them. The CDR3 runs to 14 residues. Germline V gene data show CDR1 as SGHKS and CDR2 as YYEKEE (reference sequence). Incomplete CDR3 DNA: TGTGCCAGCAGCTTGGCGACAGGTAACACTGAA. Translated: CASSLATGNTE. The full CDR3 is CASSLATGNTEAFF.

Concerning this clone: The read terminates 3 residues before the CDR3 end, so the remaining end is supplied by the germline J gene. V gene TRBV15 combines with J gene TRBJ2-1; D might be TRBD1 (6 bases). Germline V lookup: CDR1 LNHNV, CDR2 YYDKDF (reference sequence). The CDR3 is 15 residues long. The V end was cut by 0 bases, the J end by 6 bases, with 12 bases between. CDR3 sequence reads: CATSRDPGAGNEQFF. CDR3 bases read: TGTGCCACCAGCAGAGATCCAGGGGCGGGCAATGAG.

With regard to this clone: The CDR3 end is not reached by the read, which stops 3 residues before it; the germline J gene fills it in. This chain links TRBV4-1 with TRBJ2-7; TRBD1 matches 10 bases. With V trimmed by 4 bases and J by 5 bases, 5 bases remained unmatched. The CDR3 is made up of 14 amino acids. Germline CDR1 reads MGHRA; CDR2 reads YSYEKL. CDR3 sequence: CASSLPGQGNEQYF. CDR3 bases read: TGCGCCAGCAGCCTACCGGGACAGGGGAACGAG.

For this clone: The missing CDR3 end, 3 residues past where the read stops, is filled in from the germline J gene. This chain joins TRBV11-3 and TRBJ2-2; D uncertain. The CDR3 covers 13 residues. Germline V CDR1 and CDR2: SGHNT, YENEEA. V was pared by 5 bases and J by 5 bases, with 9 bases between. CDR3 DNA, as far as it was read: TGTGCCAGCAGCCTAGTAGGGACCGGGGAG. This codes for CASSLVGTGE. In full, the CDR3 reads CASSLVGTGELFF.

Of note for this clone: With the read ending 3 residues before the CDR3 end, the germline J gene is used to fill in that end. V usage is TRBV19 and J usage is TRBJ1-5, with 11 bases identical to TRBD1. After removal of 9 bases from V and 7 bases from J, the junction contained 8 bases not matched to a gene. Germline V gene data show CDR1 as LNHDA and CDR2 as SQIVND (reference sequence). This CDR3 has 14 amino acids. The CDR3 bases that were read are TGTGCCAGCCGGAGGGACAGGGGGAACCAGCCC. It yields the protein CASRRDRGNQP. The full CDR3 is CASRRDRGNQPQHF. The complete variable domain, with remaining parts taken from reference TRBV19 and TRBJ1-5, reads DGGITQSPKYLFRKEGQNVTLSCEQNLNHDAMYWYRQDPGQGLRLIYYSQIVNDFQKGDIAEGYSVSREKKESFPLTVTSAQKNPTAFYLCASRRDRGNQPQHFGDGTRLSIL.

Concerning this clone itself: The read halts 3 residues ahead of the CDR3 end, with the missing end drawn from the germline J gene. The rearrangement uses TRBV20-1 and TRBJ2-3, with TRBD2 matching 9 bases. The CDR3 runs 15 residues. The V gene's germline CDR1 is DFQATT and CDR2 SNEGSKA (reference sequence). The CDR3 reads CSARGRGTSQETQYF. Incomplete CDR3 DNA: TGCAGTGCTAGAGGAAGAGGGACTAGCCAAGAGACG.